A single sample is the source of the 23 T cell receptor beta chains below, sequenced in a study of blood T cells in healthy people across ages. A second PCR of 7 to 11 cycles used a sample-barcoded 5' primer and a J-beta primer mix. TCRdb analysed the 5' RACE reads with MiXCR anew, one entry per CDR3 protein. The top ten clones hold 18% of a sample with 550,000 to 600,000 distinct CDR3 sequences, 25% to 30% of them seen once. Sequencing used blood. The receptors were sampled from a woman between 65 and 79 years old in good health.

The chain links TRBV20-1 to TRBJ1-4, with D unclear. Germline V gene lookup returns CDR1 DFQATT and CDR2 SNEGSKA (reference sequence). The CDR3 spans 12 residues. Trimming stripped 0 bases from V and 14 bases from J, with 13 bases between. CDR3 loop: CSARDSALRLFF. Written as DNA, the CDR3 is TGCAGTGCTAGAGATTCGGCGCTTCGGCTGTTTTTT.

This clonotype was counted between two and nine times. CDR3 DNA sequence: TGCGCCAGCAGCGCCGGCGGGACAGGGAACACTGAAGCTTTCTTT. Residues: CASSAGGTGNTEAFF. This rearrangement joins TRBV5-1 to TRBJ1-1; 8 nucleotides align to TRBD1. Germline V gives CDR1 SGHRS, CDR2 YFSETQ. V was clipped by 4 bases and J by 1 base; unmatched bases: 6. CDR3 length equals 15 residues.

This chain connects TRBV12-3 or TRBV12-4 to TRBJ2-7, with D unresolved. The CDR3 sequence is 12 residues long. The germline V and J ends were trimmed by 5 bases and 11 bases, with 16 bases remaining between them. The CDR3 region is CASSSQAIAEYF. The CDR3 DNA follows: TGTGCCAGCAGTAGCCAGGCTATCGCTGAGTACTTC.

This clonotype was observed a few times. The chain combines TRBV14 with TRBJ1-3; no definite D call. Germline V gene data show CDR1 as SGHDN and CDR2 as FVKESK. Trimming left V 7 bases short and J 3 bases short, with 7 bases between. The CDR3 covers 12 residues. The CDR3 DNA sequence: TGTGCCAGCACCCCGGGTGGAAACACCATATATTTT. It codes for CASTPGGNTIYF.

This rearrangement joins TRBV20-1 to TRBJ2-7; 8 bases align to TRBD2. The CDR3 totals 14 residues. CDR1 and CDR2 (germline): DFQATT, SNEGSKA (reference sequence). Germline trimming cut 4 bases from V and 3 bases from J; bases unmatched to any gene: 8. CDR3 coding DNA: TGCAGTGCTAAACCGGCGGGGGGCCTCTACGAGCAGTACTTC. Protein sequence: CSAKPAGGLYEQYF.

The chain is built from TRBV7-9 and TRBJ1-3, with D tentatively TRBD1 (6 bases). CDR3 length equals 18 residues. The V end lost 1 base, the J end lost 0 bases, and 16 bases lay between the germline ends. Germline CDR1 SEHNR, CDR2 FQNEAQ (reference sequence). CDR3 protein: CASSLGGGEGNSGNTIYF. The CDR3 region has the DNA TGTGCCAGCAGCTTAGGAGGGGGAGAGGGTAACTCTGGAAACACCATATATTTT.

This clonotype was counted at least ten times. V and J are TRBV5-1 and TRBJ2-3; either TRBD1 or TRBD2 may supply D (5 bases each). V lost 4 bases and J lost 2, with 11 bases in between. The CDR3 has 14 residues. The V gene's germline CDR1 is SGHRS and CDR2 YFSETQ. As DNA, the CDR3 is TGCGCCAGCAGCCCCGAGGGGTTCACAGATACGCAGTATTTT. It translates to CASSPEGFTDTQYF.

This chain uses TRBV6-6 with TRBJ2-2, with D maybe TRBD2 (5 bases). The CDR3 is 13 residues long. Germline CDR1 MNHNY, CDR2 SVGAGI (reference sequence). V dropped 0 bases and J dropped 7 bases, with 6 bases sitting between them. CDR3 in amino acids: CASSYSAGGELFF. The DNA of the CDR3 is TGTGCCAGCAGTTACTCGGCGGGCGGGGAGCTGTTTTTT.

In regard to this clonotype: The junction departs from the called germline gene at one end, perhaps through a read error. The rearrangement links TRBV6-2 or TRBV6-3 to TRBJ2-5, with 11 bases lining up with TRBD2. The CDR3 is 15 residues long. CDR1 MNHEY and CDR2 SVGEGT come from the germline V gene. CDR3 region: CASRDRLAGQEAQYF. In DNA form, the CDR3 reads TGTGCCAGCAGGGACCGACTAGCGGGGCAAGAGGCCCAGTACTTC.

This rearrangement joins TRBV7-9 to TRBJ2-7; TRBD2 might be the D (6 bases). V was cut by 1 base and J by 4 bases, with 14 bases left in between. The CDR3 has 15 amino acids. Germline V lookup: CDR1 SEHNR, CDR2 FQNEAQ (reference sequence). Here the CDR3 reads CASSLGVGGRYEQYF. The DNA for the CDR3 is TGTGCCAGCAGCTTAGGGGTGGGGGGACGGTACGAGCAGTACTTC.

As concerns this clonotype: Given a much more abundant clone one base away, this may be a read error. The chain carries TRBV6-2 or TRBV6-3 and TRBJ2-3; D gene uncertain. The germline V gene has CDR1 MNHEY and CDR2 SVGEGT. The CDR3 spans 11 residues. Trimming took off 7 bases at V and 2 bases at J, with 4 bases between the two ends. In DNA form, the CDR3 reads TGTGCCAGCACCCACACAGATACGCAGTATTTT. It codes for CASTHTDTQYF.

Comment on this clonotype: One junction end disagrees with the germline gene, perhaps due to a read error. The chain is built from TRBV6-1 and TRBJ1-6, with 9 bases matching TRBD1. The germline V gene has CDR1 MNHNS and CDR2 SASEGT. There are 17 residues in the CDR3. The CDR3 DNA reads as TGCGCCAGCACCCGGCGGGGAAGTGGGACAGGGAATTCACCCCTCCACTTT. Residues: CASTRRGSGTGNSPLHF.

This clonotype was seen ten or more times. The chain has TRBV5-1 and TRBJ2-5; 7 bases are shared with TRBD2. With 3 bases clipped from V and 8 bases from J, the junction kept 7 bases outside the gene matches. Germline CDR1 and CDR2: SGHRS and YFSETQ. The CDR3 loop spans 13 amino acids. This chain's CDR3 is CASSSNERGTQYF. In DNA, the CDR3 is TGCGCCAGCAGCTCCAACGAGCGGGGTACCCAGTACTTC.

This rearrangement joins TRBV29-1 to TRBJ2-5; D possibly corresponds to TRBD2 (5 bases). V lost 3 bases to trimming and J lost 9 bases, with 14 bases between them. CDR3 length equals 12 residues. Germline loops: CDR1 SQVTM, CDR2 ANQGSEA. The CDR3 DNA sequence: TGCAGCGTTGATTCAGGAGCCGGGGCCCAGTACTTC. This encodes CSVDSGAGAQYF.

The CDR3 DNA sequence: TGTGCCAGCTCACCGGGCCCTCCCCTCTCTGGAAACACCATATATTTT. Its translation: CASSPGPPLSGNTIYF. V and J are TRBV18 and TRBJ1-3; no clear D gene. The CDR3 has 16 amino acids. Between the trimmed V and J ends, which lost 3 bases and 0 bases, there was a span of 12 bases. Germline lookup yields CDR1 KGHSH and CDR2 LQKENI.

This clonotype came up a few times. The chain carries TRBV5-5 and TRBJ2-5; D is unresolved. CDR1 and CDR2 (germline): SGHKS, YYEKEE (reference sequence). The CDR3 loop spans 14 amino acids. Trimming removed 0 bases at V and 2 bases at J, with 8 bases between. CDR3 DNA: TGTGCCAGCAGCTTGGTTACAGTACAAGAGACCCAGTACTTC. Translating gives CASSLVTVQETQYF.

The chain is built from TRBV7-2 and TRBJ2-1; no reliable D call. Trimming shortened V by 5 bases and J by 0 bases, and 14 bases separated the two germline ends. CDR1 and CDR2 from the germline V gene are SGHTA and FQGNSA. This CDR3 spans 16 amino acids. The CDR3 coding sequence is TGTGCCAGCAGCCGAATGTCGTTGAGCTCCTACAATGAGCAGTTCTTC. Its translation: CASSRMSLSSYNEQFF.

This clonotype was recorded at least ten times. The chain carries TRBV13 and TRBJ1-5, with D uncertain. V dropped 0 bases and J dropped 3 bases, with 6 bases sitting between them. CDR1 and CDR2 (germline): PRHDT, FYEKMQ (reference sequence). The CDR3 totals 14 residues. The CDR3 nucleotides read TGTGCCAGCAGCTTAGGAGGGAACAATCAGCCCCAGCATTTT. As protein: CASSLGGNNQPQHF.

The chain couples TRBV15 to TRBJ2-1; TRBD1 matches at 8 bases. The CDR3 consists of 14 residues. J was trimmed by 5 bases and V by 3 bases; bases with no gene match: 3. Germline assignment: CDR1 LNHNV and CDR2 YYDKDF (reference sequence). The CDR3 is CATSRAGQDNEQFF. The CDR3 DNA follows: TGTGCCACCAGCAGGGCGGGACAGGACAATGAGCAGTTCTTC.

Only a few counts were recorded for this clonotype. The gene calls are TRBV20-1 and TRBJ2-2; 9 bases are shared with TRBD2. The CDR3 covers 15 residues. V was clipped by 3 bases and J by 5 bases; unmatched bases: 7. Germline loops: CDR1 DFQATT, CDR2 SNEGSKA (reference sequence). CDR3 coding DNA: TGCAGTGCTAGTGGCGGGGGGGCCGGAACCGGGGAGCTGTTTTTT. Its protein product is CSASGGGAGTGELFF.

The V call is TRBV12-3 or TRBV12-4, the J call TRBJ2-7, with TRBD2 matching over 7 bases. The CDR3 has 14 amino acids. V shed 6 bases, J shed 3 bases, and the junction held 8 bases outside the gene matches. The CDR3 DNA sequence: TGTGCCAGCAGGAAGACTAGCTCATACTACGAGCAGTACTTC. The encoded protein is CASRKTSSYYEQYF.

In the case of this clonotype: The CDR3 carries no conserved terminal phenylalanine or tryptophan, so it likely arises from a read error. This chain links TRBV5-1 with TRBJ2-5, with 7 nucleotides matching TRBD1. The J call may be faulty, since TRBJ2-7 better matches the DNA end. The CDR3 is 15 amino acids. The V gene's germline CDR1 is SGHRS and CDR2 YFSETQ. CDR3 region: CASSLGQGEFYEQYL. DNA of the CDR3: TGCGCCAGCAGCTTGGGACAGGGAGAATTCTACGAGCAGTACTTG.

This clonotype has a handful of counts. This chain links TRBV9 with TRBJ2-7; 10 positions agree with TRBD2. CDR1 SGDLS and CDR2 YYNGEE come from the germline V gene. V shed 0 bases, J shed 3 bases, and the junction held 3 bases outside the gene matches. This CDR3 has 15 amino acids. CDR3 coding DNA: TGTGCCAGCAGCGTAGAACCTAGCGGGGGCTACGAGCAGTACTTC. Its protein is CASSVEPSGGYEQYF.